This T cell receptor beta chain was captured by sequencing in a study of human T cells and chemical hapten exposure. Noted time point: patch test 1, 2 weeks after DPC sensitization. Treatment reported: therapeutic diphenylcyclopropenone sensitization with weekly scalp DPC. Blood sampling preceded each patch test application. Original methodology: The median was roughly 91,000 TCRs per sample, ranging 23,224 to 690,600. From the RACE reads, TCRdb called clonotypes with MiXCR, one entry per CDR3 protein. The V and J calls were determined by TCRdb, not by the authors. The sample consists of roughly 180,000 distinct CDR3 sequences, around 24% of them appearing once. This CDR3 contains 14 residues. Losses at the gene ends were 7 bases for V and 2 bases for J; bases not matched to a gene: 7. In germline, CDR1 is MNHNY, CDR2 SVGAGI (reference sequence).

This specimen consisted of whole blood, obtained in connection with sensitization to the hapten diphenylcyclopropenone (DPC). V and J are TRBV6-6 and TRBJ1-1, with 7 bases identical to TRBD1. The clonotype comes from a woman aged 45-65 years with alopecia areata. Some clones in this sample may be carry-over from other donors' samples. The CDR3 DNA follows: TGTGCCAGCACCCCGGGACAGACAAACACTGAAGCTTTCTTT. As protein: CASTPGQTNTEAFF.